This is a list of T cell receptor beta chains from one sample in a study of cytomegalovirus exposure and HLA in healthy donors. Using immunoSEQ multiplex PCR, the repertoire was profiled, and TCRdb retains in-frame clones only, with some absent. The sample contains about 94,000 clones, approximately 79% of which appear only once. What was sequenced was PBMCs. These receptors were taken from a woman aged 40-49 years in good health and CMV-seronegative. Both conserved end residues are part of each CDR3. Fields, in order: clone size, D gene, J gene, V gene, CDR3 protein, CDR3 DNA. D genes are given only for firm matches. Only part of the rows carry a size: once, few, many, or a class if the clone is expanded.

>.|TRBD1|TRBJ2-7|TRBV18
CASSPSGQGRPEQYF
TGTGCCAGCTCACCGAGCGGACAGGGTCGTCCCGAGCAGTACTTC
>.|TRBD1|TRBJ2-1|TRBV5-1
CASSPRPGQGALEQFF
TGCGCCAGCAGCCCACGGCCGGGACAGGGGGCCCTTGAGCAGTTCTTC
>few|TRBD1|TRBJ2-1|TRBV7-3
CASSLDRGSYNEQFF
TGTGCCAGCAGCTTAGACAGGGGGTCCTACAATGAGCAGTTCTTC
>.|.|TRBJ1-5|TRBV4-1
CASSQDPGTPNQPQHF
TGCGCCAGCAGCCAAGATCCCGGGACACCTAATCAGCCCCAGCATTTT
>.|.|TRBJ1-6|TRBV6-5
CASSYGQGVDSPLHF
TGTGCCAGCAGTTACGGCCAGGGCGTAGATTCACCCCTCCACTTT
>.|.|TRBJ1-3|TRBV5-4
CASSVRGGSGNTIYF
TGTGCCAGCAGCGTGCGCGGGGGCTCTGGAAACACCATATATTTT
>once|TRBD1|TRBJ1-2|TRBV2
CASSERGQGDGYTF
TGTGCCAGCAGTGAAAGGGGACAGGGGGATGGCTACACCTTC
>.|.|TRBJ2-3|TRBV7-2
CASSLGWAGVRDTQYF
TGTGCCAGCAGCTTAGGATGGGCAGGGGTGAGAGATACGCAGTATTTT
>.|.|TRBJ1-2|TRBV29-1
CSVESGVGYTF
TGCAGCGTTGAGTCCGGGGTCGGCTACACCTTC
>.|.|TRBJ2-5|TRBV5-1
CASSSTGEVWETQYF
TGCGCCAGCAGCTCAACAGGGGAGGTATGGGAGACCCAGTACTTC
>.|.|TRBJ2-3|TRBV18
CASSPPPGTDTQYF
TGTGCCAGCTCACCACCCCCGGGGACAGATACGCAGTATTTT
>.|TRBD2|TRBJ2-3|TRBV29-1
CSVGLAGGTDTQYF
TGCAGCGTTGGACTAGCGGGGGGCACAGATACGCAGTATTTT
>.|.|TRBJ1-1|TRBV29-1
CSVQRGVKLNTEAFF
TGCAGCGTACAACGGGGGGTTAAACTGAACACTGAAGCTTTCTTT
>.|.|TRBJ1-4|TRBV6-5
CASSYRGTNEKLFF
TGTGCCAGCAGTTACAGGGGAACTAATGAAAAACTGTTTTTT
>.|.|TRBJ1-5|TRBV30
CAWSVRDGEPQNF
TGTGCCTGGAGTGTAAGGGATGGGGAGCCCCAGAATTTT
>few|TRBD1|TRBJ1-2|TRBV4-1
CASSHPLSDRGRANF
TGCGCCAGCAGCCACCCCCTGTCGGACAGGGGCCGAGCCAACTTC
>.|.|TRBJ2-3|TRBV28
CASSFTIGENTQYF
TGTGCCAGCAGTTTTACGATCGGGGAAAATACGCAGTATTTT
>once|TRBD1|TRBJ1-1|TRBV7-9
CASSRTGLEAFF
TGTGCCAGCAGCCGGACAGGGCTTGAAGCTTTCTTT
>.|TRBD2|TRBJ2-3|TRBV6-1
CASRASGGRTDTQYF
TGTGCCAGCAGAGCTAGCGGGGGGAGGACAGATACGCAGTATTTT
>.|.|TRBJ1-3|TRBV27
CASSLREGNTIYF
TGTGCCAGCAGTTTACGAGAAGGAAACACCATATATTTT
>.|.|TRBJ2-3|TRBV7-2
CASSLVGTDTQYF
TGTGCCAGCAGCTTAGTCGGGACAGATACGCAGTATTTT
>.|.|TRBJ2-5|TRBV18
CASSPYGGQETQYF
TGTGCCAGCTCACCATATGGGGGGCAAGAGACCCAGTACTTC
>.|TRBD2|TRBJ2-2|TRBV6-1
CASRGGGANTGELFF
TGTGCCAGCCGTGGCGGGGGGGCAAACACCGGGGAGCTGTTTTTT
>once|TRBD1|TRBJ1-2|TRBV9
CASSLQGKLDYGYTF
TGTGCCAGCAGCCTACAGGGGAAGTTGGACTATGGCTACACCTTC
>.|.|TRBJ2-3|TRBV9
CASSVGAGEGTDTQYF
TGTGCCAGCAGCGTAGGGGCGGGCGAGGGCACAGATACGCAGTATTTT
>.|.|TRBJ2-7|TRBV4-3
CASSQVISDEQYF
TGCGCCAGCAGCCAAGTAATCTCGGACGAGCAGTACTTC
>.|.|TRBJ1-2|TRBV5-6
CASSLRRFYGYTF
TGTGCCAGCAGCTTGAGGCGGTTCTATGGCTACACCTTC
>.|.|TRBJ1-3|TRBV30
CAWSGYSGNTIYF
TGTGCCTGGTCCGGTTACTCTGGAAACACCATATATTTT